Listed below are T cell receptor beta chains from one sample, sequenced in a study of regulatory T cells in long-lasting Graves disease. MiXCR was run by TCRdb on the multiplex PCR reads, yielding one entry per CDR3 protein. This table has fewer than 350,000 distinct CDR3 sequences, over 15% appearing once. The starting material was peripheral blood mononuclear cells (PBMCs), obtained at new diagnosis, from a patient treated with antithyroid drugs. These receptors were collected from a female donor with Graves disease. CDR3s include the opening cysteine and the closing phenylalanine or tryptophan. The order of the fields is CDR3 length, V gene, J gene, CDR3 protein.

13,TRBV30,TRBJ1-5,CACGVGRNQPQHF
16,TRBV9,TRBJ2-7,CASSPPGGNYIYEQYF
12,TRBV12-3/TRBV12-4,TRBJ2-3,CASSYMRDTQYF
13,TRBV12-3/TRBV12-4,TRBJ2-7,CASSPGGPSEQYF
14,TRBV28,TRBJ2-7,CASSPNRDIPLQYF
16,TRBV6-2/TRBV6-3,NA,CASTAPGGDWGETQYF
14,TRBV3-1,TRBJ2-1,CASSGVGGNNEQFF
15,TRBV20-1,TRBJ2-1,CSAITGKPSYNEQFF
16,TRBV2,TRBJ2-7,CASSEDPAGTTYEQYF
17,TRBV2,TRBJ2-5,CASASPQGAQYQETQYF
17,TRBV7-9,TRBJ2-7,CASSLARGSRSSYEQYF
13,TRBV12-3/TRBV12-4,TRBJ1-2,CASSLRGSYGYTF
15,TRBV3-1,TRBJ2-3,CASSQPGLAEDTQYF
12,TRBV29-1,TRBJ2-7,CSVGISTYEQYF
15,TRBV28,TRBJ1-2,CASSSPRVTNYGYTF
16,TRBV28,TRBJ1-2,CASSLTRRRTNYGYTF
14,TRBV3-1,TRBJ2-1,CASRGRGDYNEQFF
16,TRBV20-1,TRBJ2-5,CSAHGEGAHGLETQYF
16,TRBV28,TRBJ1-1,CASSSGALTGNTEAFF
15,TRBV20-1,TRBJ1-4,CSARDRESANEKLFF
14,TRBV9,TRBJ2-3,CASSGSSVADTQYF
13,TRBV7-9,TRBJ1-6,CASSPWEDSPLHF
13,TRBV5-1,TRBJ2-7,CASAGGSTYEQYF
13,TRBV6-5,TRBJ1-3,CASSSAEGSTIYF
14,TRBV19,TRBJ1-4,CASSMKVPNEKLFF